The sequence of this T cell receptor beta chain was determined in a study of post-analysis software for immune sequencing data. Per the germline V gene, CDR1 is DFQATT and CDR2 is SNEGSKA (reference sequence). V gave up 0 bases and J gave up 4 bases, with 12 bases separating them. The CDR3 extends over 14 amino acids. A remark on this clonotype: Its antigen remains unknown.

cDNA libraries of TCR beta carried unique molecular identifiers. T cells numbering 1 to 10 million yielded 450,000 to 500,000 cDNA molecules. TCRdb re-derived calls from the PCR reads in MiXCR, one entry per CDR3 protein. The sample holds some 890,000 distinct CDR3 sequences, roughly 58% seen once. Findings of the study overall: In patients, TRBV5-6, TRBV5-1 and TRBV20-1 belonged to four or five TRBV segments found more frequently than in controls.

This receptor was obtained from a girl aged 5 to 17 with multiple sclerosis. The chain employs TRBV20-1 and TRBJ1-2; weak D call: TRBD1 (5 bases). Sequenced material: blood. CDR3 sequence: CSARDYGGGYGYTF. The CDR3, as DNA: TGCAGTGCTAGAGATTACGGTGGGGGCTATGGCTACACCTTC.